What follows is one T cell receptor beta chain and its context. Its antigen is as yet unknown. The V segment lost 4 bases and the J segment 5 bases; nucleotides outside the gene matches: 5. This CDR3 contains 14 residues. TCRdb reprocessed the reads via MiXCR and lists one record per CDR3 protein. The data contain approximately 470,000 distinct CDR3 sequences, under 45% of them singletons. The data stem from a study of T cell repertoires in cytomegalovirus infection. The receptor was derived from a human donor in good health (CMV status not recorded). Some clones in this sample may be carry-over from other donors' samples. The rearrangement joins TRBV12-3 or TRBV12-4 to TRBJ2-3; 8 bases line up with TRBD1. The source was cultured PBMCs, collected from culture after CMV antigen stimulation. CDR3 protein: CASSYVRGQDTQYF. CDR3 DNA sequence: TGTGCCAGCAGTTATGTCAGGGGGCAAGATACGCAGTATTTT.